This record looks at one TCR beta chain sequence and its context. These data originate in a study of CD8 T cells in Susac syndrome. Study at large: Within the sequenced group of Susac syndrome patients, five or six showed active disease and about 8 were in remission.

The CDR3 is made up of 11 amino acids. CDR1 and CDR2 from the germline V gene are PRHDT and FYEKMQ (reference sequence). Trimming removed 0 bases from V and 10 bases from J, with 4 bases in between. With random hexamers, about 0.5 to 1 ug RNA was reverse transcribed. Each CDR3 protein is one row after TCRdb ran MiXCR on the immunoSEQ multiplex PCR reads. This repertoire shows roughly 250,000 distinct CDR3 sequences, about 95% found once; its top ten account for approximately 0.1%. The clonotype was recovered from a human donor with Susac syndrome. This rearrangement joins TRBV13 to TRBJ2-1; D gene unclear. Sequenced input: CD4+ T cells from PBMCs. The CDR3 DNA sequence: TGTGCCAGCAGCTTAGGGACAGAGCAGTTCTTC. Translating it yields CASSLGTEQFF.